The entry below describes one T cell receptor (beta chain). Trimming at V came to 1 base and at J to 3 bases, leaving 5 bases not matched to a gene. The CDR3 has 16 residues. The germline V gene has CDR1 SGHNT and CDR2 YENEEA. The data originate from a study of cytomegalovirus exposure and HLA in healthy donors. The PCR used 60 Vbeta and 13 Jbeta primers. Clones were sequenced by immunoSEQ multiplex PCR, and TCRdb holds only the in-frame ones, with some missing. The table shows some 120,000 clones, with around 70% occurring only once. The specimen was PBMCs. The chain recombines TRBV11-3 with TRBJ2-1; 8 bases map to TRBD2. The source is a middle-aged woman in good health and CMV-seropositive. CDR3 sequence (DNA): TGTGCCAGCAGCTTAGGGGGCGGGGGGATCTACAATGAGCAGTTCTTC. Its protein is CASSLGGGGIYNEQFF.